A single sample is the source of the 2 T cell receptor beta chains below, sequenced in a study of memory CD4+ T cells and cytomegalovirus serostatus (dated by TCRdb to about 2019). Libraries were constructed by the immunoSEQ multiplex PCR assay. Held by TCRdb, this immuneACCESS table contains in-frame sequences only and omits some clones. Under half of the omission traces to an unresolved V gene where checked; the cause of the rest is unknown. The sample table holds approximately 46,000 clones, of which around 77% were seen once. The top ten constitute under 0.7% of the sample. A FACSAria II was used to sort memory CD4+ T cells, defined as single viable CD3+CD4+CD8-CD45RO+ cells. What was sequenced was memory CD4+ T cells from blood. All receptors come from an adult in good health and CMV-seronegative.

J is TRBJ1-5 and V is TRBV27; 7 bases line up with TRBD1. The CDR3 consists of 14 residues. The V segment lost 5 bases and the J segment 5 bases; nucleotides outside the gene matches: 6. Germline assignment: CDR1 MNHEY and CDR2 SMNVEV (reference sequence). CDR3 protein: CASSPRQGDQPQHF. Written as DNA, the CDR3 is TGTGCCAGCAGTCCCCGACAGGGCGATCAGCCCCAGCATTTT.

This chain's CDR3 is CASSLAGQNYGYTF. The CDR3 nucleotides are TGTGCCAGCAGCTTGGCGGGACAAAACTATGGCTACACCTTC. This chain links TRBV5-4 with TRBJ1-2, with a weak D call TRBD1 (6 bases). Trimming took 0 bases from V and 2 from J, leaving 8 bases between them. Germline V gene sequence: CDR1 SGHNT, CDR2 YYREEE (reference sequence). The CDR3 is made up of 14 amino acids.